This TCR beta chain appears in the sequencing data of a study of cytomegalovirus exposure and HLA in healthy donors. PCR used 60 Vbeta primers and 13 Jbeta primers. Profiling relied on immunoSEQ multiplex PCR, and the TCRdb table lists in-frame clones only, not all of them. The sample includes roughly 120,000 clones, roughly 70% of them seen just once. Notes on this clone: The antigen remains unidentified.

General study results and limits: A later analysis appeared to link common viral pathogens to several of the most significant clusters. Cytomegalovirus-associated TCR beta chains were listed, numbering 164. High specificity and sensitivity for cytomegalovirus status were reported for the classifier.

The receptor was isolated from a man aged 35 to 55 in good health and CMV-seropositive. The sequencing sample was made of PBMCs.

As DNA, the CDR3 is TGTGCCAGCAGCCTCGGGACTAGCGCTGACAATGAGCAGTTCTTC. Translating it yields CASSLGTSADNEQFF. The chain links TRBV5-8 to TRBJ2-1, with 10 bases fitting TRBD2. The V gene's germline CDR1 is SGHTS and CDR2 YDEGEE. This CDR3 is 15 amino acids long. Germline trimming cut 4 bases from V and 5 bases from J; bases unmatched to any gene: 6.